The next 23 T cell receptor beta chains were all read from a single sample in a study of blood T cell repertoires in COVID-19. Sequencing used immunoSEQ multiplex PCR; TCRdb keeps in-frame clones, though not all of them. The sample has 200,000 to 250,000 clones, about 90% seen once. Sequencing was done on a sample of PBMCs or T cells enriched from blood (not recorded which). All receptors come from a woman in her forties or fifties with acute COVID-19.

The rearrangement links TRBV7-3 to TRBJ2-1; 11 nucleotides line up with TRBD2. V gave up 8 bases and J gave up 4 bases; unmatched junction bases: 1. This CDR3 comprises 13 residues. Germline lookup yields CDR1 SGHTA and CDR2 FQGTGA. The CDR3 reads CASGTSGYNEQFF. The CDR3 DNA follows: TGTGCCAGCGGGACTAGCGGTTACAATGAGCAGTTCTTC.

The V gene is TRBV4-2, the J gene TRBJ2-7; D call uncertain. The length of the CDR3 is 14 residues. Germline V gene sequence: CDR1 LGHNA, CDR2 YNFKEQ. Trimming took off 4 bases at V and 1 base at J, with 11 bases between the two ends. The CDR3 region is CASSPGAASYEQYF. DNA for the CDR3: TGTGCCAGCAGCCCTGGAGCCGCTTCCTACGAGCAGTACTTC.

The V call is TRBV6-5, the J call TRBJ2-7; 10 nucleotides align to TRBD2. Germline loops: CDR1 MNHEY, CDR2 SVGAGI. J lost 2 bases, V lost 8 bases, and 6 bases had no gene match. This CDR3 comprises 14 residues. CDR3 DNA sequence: TGTGCCAGCGGACCCCTAGCGGGAGCCTACGAGCAGTACTTC. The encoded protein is CASGPLAGAYEQYF.

The CDR3 region has the DNA TGTGCCAGCAGCTTAAGGGCTAGCGGGCCATCGGCTTACAATGAGCAGTTCTTC. Its translation is CASSLRASGPSAYNEQFF. This chain uses TRBV7-9 with TRBJ2-1; 8 bases fit TRBD2. Trimming took 2 bases from V and 4 from J; bases not matched to a gene: 13. The CDR3 length is 18 residues. CDR1 and CDR2 from the germline V gene are SEHNR and FQNEAQ (reference sequence).

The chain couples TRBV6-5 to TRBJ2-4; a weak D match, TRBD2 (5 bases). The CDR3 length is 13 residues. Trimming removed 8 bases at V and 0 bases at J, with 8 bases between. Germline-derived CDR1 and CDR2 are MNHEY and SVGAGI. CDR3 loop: CASRELAKNIQYF. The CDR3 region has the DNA TGTGCCAGCCGGGAACTAGCCAAAAACATTCAGTACTTC.

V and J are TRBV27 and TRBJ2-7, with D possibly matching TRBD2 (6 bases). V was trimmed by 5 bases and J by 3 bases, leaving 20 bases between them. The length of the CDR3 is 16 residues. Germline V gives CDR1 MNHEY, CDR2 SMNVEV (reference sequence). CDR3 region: CASSPWGLAGSYEQYF. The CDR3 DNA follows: TGTGCCAGCAGTCCATGGGGTCTTGCGGGGAGCTACGAGCAGTACTTC.

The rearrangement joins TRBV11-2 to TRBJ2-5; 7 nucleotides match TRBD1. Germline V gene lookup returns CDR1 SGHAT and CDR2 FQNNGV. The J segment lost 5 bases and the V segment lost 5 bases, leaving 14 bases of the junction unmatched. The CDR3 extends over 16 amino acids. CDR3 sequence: CASSPQGLQGRETQYF. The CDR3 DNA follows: TGTGCCAGCAGCCCTCAGGGGTTACAGGGGCGGGAGACCCAGTACTTC.

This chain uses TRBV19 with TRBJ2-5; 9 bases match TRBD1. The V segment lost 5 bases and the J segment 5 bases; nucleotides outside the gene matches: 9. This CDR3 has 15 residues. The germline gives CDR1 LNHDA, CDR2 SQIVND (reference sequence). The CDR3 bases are TGTGCCAGTAGTGCATGGGGACAGGGAGGTGAGACCCAGTACTTC. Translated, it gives CASSAWGQGGETQYF. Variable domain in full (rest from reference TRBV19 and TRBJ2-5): DGGITQSPKYLFRKEGQNVTLSCEQNLNHDAMYWYRQDPGQGLRLIYYSQIVNDFQKGDIAEGYSVSREKKESFPLTVTSAQKNPTAFYLCASSAWGQGGETQYFGPGTRLLVL.

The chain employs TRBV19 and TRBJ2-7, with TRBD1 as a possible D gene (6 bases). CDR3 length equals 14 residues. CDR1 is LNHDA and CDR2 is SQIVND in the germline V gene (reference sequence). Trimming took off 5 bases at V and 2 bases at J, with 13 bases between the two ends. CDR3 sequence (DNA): TGTGCCAGTAGTGCGACAGGAGTAACCTACGAGCAGTACTTC. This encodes CASSATGVTYEQYF.

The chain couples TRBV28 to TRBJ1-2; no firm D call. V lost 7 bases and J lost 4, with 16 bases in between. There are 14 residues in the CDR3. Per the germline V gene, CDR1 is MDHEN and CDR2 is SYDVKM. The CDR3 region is CASTPERALYGYTF. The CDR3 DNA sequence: TGTGCCAGCACCCCCGAGCGGGCCCTCTATGGCTACACCTTC.

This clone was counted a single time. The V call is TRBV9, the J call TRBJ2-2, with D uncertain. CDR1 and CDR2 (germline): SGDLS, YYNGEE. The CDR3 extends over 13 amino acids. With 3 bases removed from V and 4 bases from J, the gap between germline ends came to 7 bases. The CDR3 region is CASSERFTGELFF. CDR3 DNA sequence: TGTGCCAGCAGCGAGAGGTTCACCGGGGAGCTGTTTTTT.

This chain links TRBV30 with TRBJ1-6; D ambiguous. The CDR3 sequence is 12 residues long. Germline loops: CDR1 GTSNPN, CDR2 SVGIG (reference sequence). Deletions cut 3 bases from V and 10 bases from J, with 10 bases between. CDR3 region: CAWRLMRSPLHF. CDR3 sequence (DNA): TGTGCCTGGAGACTTATGCGATCACCCCTCCACTTT.

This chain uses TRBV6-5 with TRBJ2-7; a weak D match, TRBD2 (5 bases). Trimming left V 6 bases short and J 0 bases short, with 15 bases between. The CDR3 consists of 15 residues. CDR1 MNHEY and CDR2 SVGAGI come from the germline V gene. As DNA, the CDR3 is TGTGCCAGCAGCCCCGCCAGCGGTTTCTCCTACGAGCAGTACTTC. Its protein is CASSPASGFSYEQYF.

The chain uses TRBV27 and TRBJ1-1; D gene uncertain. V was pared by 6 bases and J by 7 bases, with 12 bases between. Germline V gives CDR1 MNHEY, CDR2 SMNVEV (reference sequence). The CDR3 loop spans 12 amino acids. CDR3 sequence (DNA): TGTGCCAGCAGCTATCCTGGGCGTGAAGCTTTCTTT. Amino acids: CASSYPGREAFF.

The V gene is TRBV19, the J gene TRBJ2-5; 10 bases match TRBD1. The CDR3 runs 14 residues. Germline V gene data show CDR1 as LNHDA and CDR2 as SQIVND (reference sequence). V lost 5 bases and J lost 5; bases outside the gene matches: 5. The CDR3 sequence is CASSRQGAVETQYF. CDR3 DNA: TGTGCCAGTAGTCGACAGGGGGCGGTGGAGACCCAGTACTTC.

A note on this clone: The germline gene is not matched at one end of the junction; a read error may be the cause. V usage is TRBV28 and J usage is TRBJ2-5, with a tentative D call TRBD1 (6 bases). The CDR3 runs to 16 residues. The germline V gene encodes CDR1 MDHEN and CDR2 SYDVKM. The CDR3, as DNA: TGTGCCAGCAGTTTATGGGTAGCGAAGGGACAAGAGGCCCAGTACTTC. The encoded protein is CASSLWVAKGQEAQYF.

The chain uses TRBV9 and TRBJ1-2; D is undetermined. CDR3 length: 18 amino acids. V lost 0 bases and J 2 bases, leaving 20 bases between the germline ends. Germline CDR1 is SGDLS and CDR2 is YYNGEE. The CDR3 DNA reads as TGTGCCAGCAGCGTAGTTCCGGCTGGGCTTCATGGAAACTATGGCTACACCTTC. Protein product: CASSVVPAGLHGNYGYTF.

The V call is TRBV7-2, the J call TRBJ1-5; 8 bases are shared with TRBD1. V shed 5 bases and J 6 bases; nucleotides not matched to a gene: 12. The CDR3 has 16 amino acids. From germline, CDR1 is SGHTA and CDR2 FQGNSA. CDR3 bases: TGTGCCAGCAGCCCTGCGGCAGGGGGCTTGCCTCAGCCCCAGCATTTT. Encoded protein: CASSPAAGGLPQPQHF.

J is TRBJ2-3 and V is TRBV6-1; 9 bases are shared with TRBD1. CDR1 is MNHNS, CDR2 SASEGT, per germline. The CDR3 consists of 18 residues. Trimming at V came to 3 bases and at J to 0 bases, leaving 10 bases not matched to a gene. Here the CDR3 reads CASSDQGQGLTSTDTQYF. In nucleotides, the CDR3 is TGTGCCAGCAGTGATCAGGGACAGGGTCTGACTAGCACAGATACGCAGTATTTT.

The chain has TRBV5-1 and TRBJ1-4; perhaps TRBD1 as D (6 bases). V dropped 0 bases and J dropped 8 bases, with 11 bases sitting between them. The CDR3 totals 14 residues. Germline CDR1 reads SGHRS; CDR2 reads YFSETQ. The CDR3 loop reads CASSLGQGSEKLFF. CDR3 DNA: TGCGCCAGCAGCTTGGGGCAGGGGAGCGAAAAACTGTTTTTT.

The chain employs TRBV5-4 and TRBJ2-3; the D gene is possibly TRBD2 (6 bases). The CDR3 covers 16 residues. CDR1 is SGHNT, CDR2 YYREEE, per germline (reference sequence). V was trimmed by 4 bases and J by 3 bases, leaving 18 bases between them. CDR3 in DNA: TGTGCCAGCAGCCCCAGCCGGGGCGGGGTTACAGATACGCAGTATTTT. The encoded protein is CASSPSRGGVTDTQYF.

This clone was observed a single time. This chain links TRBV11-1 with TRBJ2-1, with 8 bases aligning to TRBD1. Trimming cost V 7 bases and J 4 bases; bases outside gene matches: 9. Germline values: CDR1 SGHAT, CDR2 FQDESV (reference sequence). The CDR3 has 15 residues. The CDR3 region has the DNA TGTGCCAGCACCATTGCAGGGGGCGCTTACAATGAGCAGTTCTTC. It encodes CASTIAGGAYNEQFF.

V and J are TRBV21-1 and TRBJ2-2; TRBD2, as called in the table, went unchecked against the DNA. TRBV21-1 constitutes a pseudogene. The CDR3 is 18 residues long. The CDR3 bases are TGTGCCAGCAGCAAAGGGACAGCGGGAGGGCCGACGGCCGGGGAGCTGTTTTTT. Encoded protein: CASSKGTAGGPTAGELFF.